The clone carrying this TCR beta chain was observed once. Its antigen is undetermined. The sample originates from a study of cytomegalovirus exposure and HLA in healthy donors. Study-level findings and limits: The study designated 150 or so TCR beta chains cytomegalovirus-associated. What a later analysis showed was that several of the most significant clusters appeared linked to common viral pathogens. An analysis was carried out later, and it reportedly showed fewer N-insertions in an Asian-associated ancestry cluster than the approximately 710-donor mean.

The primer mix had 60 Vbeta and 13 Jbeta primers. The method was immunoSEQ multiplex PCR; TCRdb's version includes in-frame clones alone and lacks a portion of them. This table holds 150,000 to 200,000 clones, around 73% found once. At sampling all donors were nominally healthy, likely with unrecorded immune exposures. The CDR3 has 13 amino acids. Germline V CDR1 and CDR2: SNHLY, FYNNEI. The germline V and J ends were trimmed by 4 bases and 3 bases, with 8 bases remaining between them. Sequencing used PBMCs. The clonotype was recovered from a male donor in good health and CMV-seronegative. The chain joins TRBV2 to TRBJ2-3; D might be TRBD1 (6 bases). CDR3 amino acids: CASSGQATDTQYF. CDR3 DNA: TGTGCCAGCAGTGGACAGGCAACAGATACGCAGTATTTT.